This is a list of T cell receptor beta chains from one sample in a study of blood T cell repertoires in COVID-19. Using immunoSEQ multiplex PCR, the repertoire was profiled, and TCRdb retains in-frame clones only, with some absent. The sample lists 120,000 to 150,000 clones, roughly 90% occurring once. The sequencing sample was made of peripheral blood. Every receptor here comes from a woman aged 50 to 60 with acute or convalescent COVID-19. CDR3s include the opening cysteine and the closing phenylalanine or tryptophan. The D gene is left open where the match is weak. For some rows the clone size is stated as once, few or many, or as a class when expanded; others skip it.

D gene: TRBD2
V gene: TRBV5-4
CDR3 length: 16
clone size: -
J gene: TRBJ2-5
CDR3 protein: CASSLNGGGLQETQYF
CDR3 DNA: TGTGCCAGCAGCTTGAATGGCGGGGGGCTACAAGAGACCCAGTACTTC

D gene: TRBD1
V gene: TRBV10-3
CDR3 length: 15
clone size: -
J gene: TRBJ2-2
CDR3 protein: CAISESDRATGELFF
CDR3 DNA: TGTGCCATCAGTGAGTCGGACAGGGCCACCGGGGAGCTGTTTTTT

D gene: -
V gene: TRBV5-3
CDR3 length: 23
clone size: -
J gene: TRBJ1-4
CDR3 protein: CARSLEGDGGCQKSTPTNEKLFF
CDR3 DNA: TGTGCCAGAAGCTTGGAAGGTGACGGAGGGTGTCAGAAGTCCACTCCAACTAATGAAAAACTGTTTTTT

D gene: -
V gene: TRBV6-2/TRBV6-3
CDR3 length: 11
clone size: -
J gene: TRBJ2-3
CDR3 protein: CASSPPGTQYF
CDR3 DNA: TGTGCCAGCAGTCCGCCAGGTACGCAGTATTTT

D gene: TRBD2
V gene: TRBV19
CDR3 length: 13
clone size: -
J gene: TRBJ2-7
CDR3 protein: CASATSGIGAQYF
CDR3 DNA: TGTGCCAGTGCGACTAGCGGGATCGGGGCGCAGTACTTC

D gene: TRBD2
V gene: TRBV2
CDR3 length: 16
clone size: -
J gene: TRBJ2-2
CDR3 protein: CASRQGLAGGAGELFF
CDR3 DNA: TGTGCCAGCAGACAGGGACTAGCGGGGGGAGCCGGGGAGCTGTTTTTT

D gene: TRBD1
V gene: TRBV27
CDR3 length: 15
clone size: -
J gene: TRBJ1-1
CDR3 protein: CASSLWQGAYTEAFF
CDR3 DNA: TGTGCCAGCAGTTTGTGGCAGGGGGCATACACTGAAGCTTTCTTT

D gene: -
V gene: TRBV19
CDR3 length: 15
clone size: once
J gene: TRBJ2-4
CDR3 protein: CASSMGVVRGDIQYF
CDR3 DNA: TGTGCCAGTAGTATGGGGGTGGTCAGGGGAGACATTCAGTACTTC

D gene: -
V gene: TRBV5-1
CDR3 length: 11
clone size: -
J gene: TRBJ2-7
CDR3 protein: CASSFSGREYF
CDR3 DNA: TGCGCCAGCAGCTTTAGCGGCCGAGAGTACTTC

D gene: TRBD1
V gene: TRBV30
CDR3 length: 14
clone size: -
J gene: TRBJ2-5
CDR3 protein: CAWSTLRGQETQYF
CDR3 DNA: TGTGCCTGGAGCACCCTCAGGGGGCAAGAGACCCAGTACTTC

D gene: -
V gene: TRBV5-5
CDR3 length: 14
clone size: once
J gene: TRBJ2-1
CDR3 protein: CASSASARTPEQFF
CDR3 DNA: TGTGCCAGCAGCGCGTCAGCCAGGACTCCCGAGCAGTTCTTC

D gene: TRBD1
V gene: TRBV6-7
CDR3 length: 18
clone size: -
J gene: TRBJ1-5
CDR3 protein: CASSYPTRDRVINQPQHF
CDR3 DNA: TGTGCCAGCAGTTACCCGACCCGGGACAGGGTGATTAATCAGCCCCAGCATTTT

D gene: TRBD2
V gene: TRBV24-1
CDR3 length: 21
clone size: -
J gene: TRBJ2-1
CDR3 protein: CATSDWGSGRLVGSSYNEQFF
CDR3 DNA: TGTGCCACCAGTGATTGGGGGAGCGGGAGATTGGTCGGAAGCTCCTACAATGAGCAGTTCTTC

D gene: TRBD1
V gene: TRBV29-1
CDR3 length: 13
clone size: -
J gene: TRBJ1-2
CDR3 protein: CSVLTGQAHGYTF
CDR3 DNA: TGCAGCGTTTTAACGGGACAGGCTCATGGCTACACCTTC

D gene: TRBD1
V gene: TRBV18
CDR3 length: 15
clone size: -
J gene: TRBJ1-4
CDR3 protein: CASSPDRGPNEKLFF
CDR3 DNA: TGTGCCAGCTCACCCGACAGGGGACCTAATGAAAAACTGTTTTTT

D gene: -
V gene: TRBV7-3
CDR3 length: 14
clone size: -
J gene: TRBJ2-1
CDR3 protein: CASSLLGSYNEQFF
CDR3 DNA: TGTGCCAGCAGCCTACTTGGCTCCTACAATGAGCAGTTCTTC

D gene: -
V gene: TRBV5-1
CDR3 length: 16
clone size: -
J gene: TRBJ2-3
CDR3 protein: CASSLDGQIRTDTQYF
CDR3 DNA: TGCGCCAGCAGCTTGGACGGACAGATCCGCACAGATACGCAGTATTTT

D gene: TRBD1
V gene: TRBV2
CDR3 length: 13
clone size: -
J gene: TRBJ2-7
CDR3 protein: CASSERGQGAQYF
CDR3 DNA: TGTGCCAGCAGTGAAAGGGGACAGGGGGCGCAGTACTTC

D gene: -
V gene: TRBV6-5
CDR3 length: 15
clone size: -
J gene: TRBJ2-1
CDR3 protein: CASSYSKVRGWAQFF
CDR3 DNA: TGTGCCAGCAGTTACTCAAAGGTCAGGGGATGGGCGCAGTTCTTC

D gene: TRBD1
V gene: TRBV5-6
CDR3 length: 14
clone size: -
J gene: TRBJ2-7
CDR3 protein: CASSLSGTGHEQYF
CDR3 DNA: TGTGCCAGCAGCTTGTCCGGGACAGGGCACGAGCAGTACTTC

D gene: TRBD2
V gene: TRBV10-3
CDR3 length: 14
clone size: -
J gene: TRBJ2-7
CDR3 protein: CASRDVAGVYEQYF
CDR3 DNA: TGTGCCAGCAGGGATGTAGCGGGCGTCTACGAGCAGTACTTC

D gene: TRBD2
V gene: TRBV7-3
CDR3 length: 16
clone size: -
J gene: TRBJ2-7
CDR3 protein: CASSLEGTSGSYEQYF
CDR3 DNA: TGTGCCAGCAGCTTAGAAGGGACTAGCGGGAGCTACGAGCAGTACTTC

D gene: TRBD2
V gene: TRBV24-1
CDR3 length: 16
clone size: -
J gene: TRBJ2-1
CDR3 protein: CATSDSSGNSIHEQFF
CDR3 DNA: TGTGCCACCAGTGATTCTAGCGGAAATAGTATACATGAGCAGTTCTTC

D gene: -
V gene: TRBV19
CDR3 length: 14
clone size: -
J gene: TRBJ1-2
CDR3 protein: CASSHQGRNYGYTF
CDR3 DNA: TGTGCCAGTAGTCATCAGGGTCGGAACTATGGCTACACCTTC

D gene: -
V gene: TRBV5-1
CDR3 length: 15
clone size: -
J gene: TRBJ1-1
CDR3 protein: CASSFRAGDNTEAFF
CDR3 DNA: TGCGCCAGCAGCTTTAGGGCAGGGGACAACACTGAAGCTTTCTTT